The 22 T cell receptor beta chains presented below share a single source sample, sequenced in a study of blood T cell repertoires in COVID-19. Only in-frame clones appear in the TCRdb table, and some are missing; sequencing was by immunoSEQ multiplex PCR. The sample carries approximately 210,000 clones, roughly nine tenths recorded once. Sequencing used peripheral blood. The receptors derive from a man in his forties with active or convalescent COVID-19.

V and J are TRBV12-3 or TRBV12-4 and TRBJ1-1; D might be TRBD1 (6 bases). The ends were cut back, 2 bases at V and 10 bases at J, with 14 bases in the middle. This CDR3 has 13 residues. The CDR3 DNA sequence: TGTGCCAGCAGTTTAACCACAGGGAGGGGAGCTTTCTTT. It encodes CASSLTTGRGAFF.

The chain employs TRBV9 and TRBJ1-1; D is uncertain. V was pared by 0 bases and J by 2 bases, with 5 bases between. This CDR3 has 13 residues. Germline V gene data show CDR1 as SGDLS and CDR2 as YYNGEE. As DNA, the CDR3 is TGTGCCAGCAGCGTAGTCCCAAACACTGAAGCTTTCTTT. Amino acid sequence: CASSVVPNTEAFF.

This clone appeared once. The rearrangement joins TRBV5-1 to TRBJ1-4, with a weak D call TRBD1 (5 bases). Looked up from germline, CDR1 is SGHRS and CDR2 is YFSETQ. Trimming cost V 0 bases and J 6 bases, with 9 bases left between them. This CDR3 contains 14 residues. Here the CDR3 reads CASSLGRGDEKLFF. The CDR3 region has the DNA TGCGCCAGCAGCTTGGGGAGGGGCGATGAAAAACTGTTTTTT. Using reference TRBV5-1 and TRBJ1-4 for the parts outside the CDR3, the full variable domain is KAGVTQTPRYLIKTRGQQVTLSCSPISGHRSVSWYQQTPGQGLQFLFEYFSETQRNKGNFPGRFSGRQFSNSRSEMNVSTLELGDSALYLCASSLGRGDEKLFFGSGTQLSVL.

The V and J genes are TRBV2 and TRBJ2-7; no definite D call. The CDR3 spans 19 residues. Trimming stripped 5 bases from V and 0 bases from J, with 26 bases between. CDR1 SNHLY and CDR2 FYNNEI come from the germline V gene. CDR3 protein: CASSSSPTSVAILSYEQYF. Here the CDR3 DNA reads TGTGCCAGCAGTTCCTCACCCACCTCGGTTGCAATCCTCTCCTACGAGCAGTACTTC.

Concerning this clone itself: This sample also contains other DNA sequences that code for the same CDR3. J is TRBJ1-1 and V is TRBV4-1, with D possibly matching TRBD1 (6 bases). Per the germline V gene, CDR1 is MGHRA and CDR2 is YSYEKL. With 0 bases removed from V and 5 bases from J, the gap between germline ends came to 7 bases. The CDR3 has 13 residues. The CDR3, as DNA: TGCGCCAGCAGCCAAGAAACAGGGACTGAAGCTTTCTTT. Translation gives CASSQETGTEAFF.

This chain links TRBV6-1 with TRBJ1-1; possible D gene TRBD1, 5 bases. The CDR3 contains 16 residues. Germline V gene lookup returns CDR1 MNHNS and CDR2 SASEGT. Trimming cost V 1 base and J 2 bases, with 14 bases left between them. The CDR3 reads CASSEEDWQGNTEAFF. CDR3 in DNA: TGTGCCAGCAGTGAAGAAGATTGGCAGGGTAACACTGAAGCTTTCTTT.

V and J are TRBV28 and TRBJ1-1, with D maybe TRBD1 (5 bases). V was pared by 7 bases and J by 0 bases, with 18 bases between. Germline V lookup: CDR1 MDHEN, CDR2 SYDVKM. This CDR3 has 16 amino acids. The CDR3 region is CASKKFPGIMNTEAFF. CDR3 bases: TGTGCCAGCAAGAAGTTCCCAGGGATCATGAACACTGAAGCTTTCTTT. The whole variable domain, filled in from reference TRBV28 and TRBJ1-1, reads DVKVTQSSRYLVKRTGEKVFLECVQDMDHENMFWYRQDPGLGLRLIYFSYDVKMKEKGDIPEGYSVSREKKERFSLILESASTNQTSMYLCASKKFPGIMNTEAFFGQGTRLTVV.

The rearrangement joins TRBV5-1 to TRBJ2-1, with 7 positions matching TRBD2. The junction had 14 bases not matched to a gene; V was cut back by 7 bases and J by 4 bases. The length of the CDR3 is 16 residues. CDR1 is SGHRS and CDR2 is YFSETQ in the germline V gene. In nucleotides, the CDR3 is TGCGCCAGCTCAATAGCGGGTGCCCTGGAGTACAATGAGCAGTTCTTC. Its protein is CASSIAGALEYNEQFF.

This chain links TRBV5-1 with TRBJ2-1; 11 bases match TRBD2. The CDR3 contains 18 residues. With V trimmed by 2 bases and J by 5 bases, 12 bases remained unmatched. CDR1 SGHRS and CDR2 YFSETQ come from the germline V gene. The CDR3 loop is CASSLMGLAGGLNNEQFF. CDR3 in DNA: TGCGCCAGCAGCTTAATGGGTCTAGCGGGGGGCCTCAACAATGAGCAGTTCTTC.

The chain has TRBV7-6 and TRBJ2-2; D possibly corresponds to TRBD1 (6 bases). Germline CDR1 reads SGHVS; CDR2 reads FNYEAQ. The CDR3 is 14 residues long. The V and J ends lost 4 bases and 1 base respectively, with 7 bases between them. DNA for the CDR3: TGTGCCAGCAGCTGGACAGAGAACACCGGGGAGCTGTTTTTT. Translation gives CASSWTENTGELFF.

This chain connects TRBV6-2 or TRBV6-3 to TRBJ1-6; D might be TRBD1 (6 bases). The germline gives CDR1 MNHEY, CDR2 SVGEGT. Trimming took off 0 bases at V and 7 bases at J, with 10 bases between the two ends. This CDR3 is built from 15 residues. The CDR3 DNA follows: TGTGCCAGCAGTTACTCGGGGGCGAAGAATTCACCCCTCCACTTT. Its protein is CASSYSGAKNSPLHF.

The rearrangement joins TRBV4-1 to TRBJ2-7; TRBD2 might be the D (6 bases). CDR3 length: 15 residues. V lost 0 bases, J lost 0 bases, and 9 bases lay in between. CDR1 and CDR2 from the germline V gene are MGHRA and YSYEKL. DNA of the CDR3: TGCGCCAGCAGCCAAGAAGGAGGGACCTCCTACGAGCAGTACTTC. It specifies CASSQEGGTSYEQYF.

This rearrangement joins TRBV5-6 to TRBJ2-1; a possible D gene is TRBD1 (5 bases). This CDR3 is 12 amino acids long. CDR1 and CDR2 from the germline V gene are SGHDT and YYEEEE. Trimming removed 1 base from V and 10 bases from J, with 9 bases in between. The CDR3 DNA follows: TGTGCCAGCAGCTTGCCGACAGCCGAGCAGTTCTTC. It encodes CASSLPTAEQFF.

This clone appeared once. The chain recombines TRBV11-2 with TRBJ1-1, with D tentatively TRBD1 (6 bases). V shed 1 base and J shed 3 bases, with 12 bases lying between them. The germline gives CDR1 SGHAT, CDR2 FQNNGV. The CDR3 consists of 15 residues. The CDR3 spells CASSLVSGGHTEAFF. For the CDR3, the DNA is TGTGCCAGCAGCTTAGTATCTGGGGGCCACACTGAAGCTTTCTTT. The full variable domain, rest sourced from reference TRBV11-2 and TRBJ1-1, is EAGVAQSPRYKIIEKRQSVAFWCNPISGHATLYWYQQILGQGPKLLIQFQNNGVVDDSQLPKDRFSAERLKGVDSTLKIQPAKLEDSAVYLCASSLVSGGHTEAFFGQGTRLTVV.

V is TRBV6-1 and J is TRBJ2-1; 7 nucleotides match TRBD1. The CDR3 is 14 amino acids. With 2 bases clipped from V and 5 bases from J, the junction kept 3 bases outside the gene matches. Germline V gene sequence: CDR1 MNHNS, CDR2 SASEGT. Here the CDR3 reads CASSEFDRDNEQFF. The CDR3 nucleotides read TGTGCCAGCAGTGAATTCGACAGGGACAATGAGCAGTTCTTC.

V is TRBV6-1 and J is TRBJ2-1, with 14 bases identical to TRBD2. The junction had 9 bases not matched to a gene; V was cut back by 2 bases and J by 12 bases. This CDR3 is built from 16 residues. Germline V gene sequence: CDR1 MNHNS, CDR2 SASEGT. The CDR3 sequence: CASSEPGLAGVGGQFF. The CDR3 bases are TGTGCCAGCAGTGAACCGGGACTAGCGGGAGTTGGGGGGCAGTTCTTC.

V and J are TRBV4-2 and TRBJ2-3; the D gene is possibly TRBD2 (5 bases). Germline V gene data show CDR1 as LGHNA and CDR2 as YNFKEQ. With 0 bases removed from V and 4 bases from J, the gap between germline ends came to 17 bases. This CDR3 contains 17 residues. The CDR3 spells CASSQELDIPSADTQYF. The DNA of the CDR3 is TGTGCCAGCAGCCAAGAACTAGATATCCCCTCGGCAGATACGCAGTATTTT.

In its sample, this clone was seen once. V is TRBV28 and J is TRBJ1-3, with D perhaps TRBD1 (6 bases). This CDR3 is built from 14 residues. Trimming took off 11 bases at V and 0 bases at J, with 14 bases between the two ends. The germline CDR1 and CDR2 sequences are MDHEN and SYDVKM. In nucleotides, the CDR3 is TGTGCCGGGGGGGCCGGGAGCTCTGGAAACACCATATATTTT. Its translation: CAGGAGSSGNTIYF.

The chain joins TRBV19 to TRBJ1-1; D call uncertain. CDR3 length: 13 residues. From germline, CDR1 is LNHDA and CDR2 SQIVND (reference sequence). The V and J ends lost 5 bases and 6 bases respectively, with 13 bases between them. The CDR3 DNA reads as TGTGCCAGTAGTTCCTACGCGAGGTCTGAAGCTTTCTTT. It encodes CASSSYARSEAFF.

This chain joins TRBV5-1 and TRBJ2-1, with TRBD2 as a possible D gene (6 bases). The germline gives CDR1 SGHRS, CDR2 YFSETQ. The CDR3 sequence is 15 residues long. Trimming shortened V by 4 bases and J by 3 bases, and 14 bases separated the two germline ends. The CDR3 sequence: CASSPTRGIYNEQFF. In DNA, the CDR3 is TGCGCCAGCAGCCCGACCCGGGGGATCTACAATGAGCAGTTCTTC.

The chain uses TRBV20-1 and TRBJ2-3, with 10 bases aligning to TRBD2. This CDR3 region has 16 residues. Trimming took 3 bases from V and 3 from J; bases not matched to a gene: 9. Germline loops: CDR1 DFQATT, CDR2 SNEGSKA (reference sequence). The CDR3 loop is CSASSPSGGTTDTQYF. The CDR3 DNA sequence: TGCAGTGCTAGTTCCCCTAGCGGGGGAACAACAGATACGCAGTATTTT.

CDR3 DNA sequence: TGCGCCAGCAGCCTCCCACTAGCGGGGGTCGGGACGAACACCGGGGAGCTGTTTTTT. This gives the protein CASSLPLAGVGTNTGELFF. The rearrangement links TRBV5-1 to TRBJ2-2; TRBD2 agrees at 11 bases. Trimming removed 4 bases from V and 0 bases from J; junction bases left unmatched: 11. CDR1 and CDR2 from the germline V gene are SGHRS and YFSETQ. This CDR3 region has 19 residues. Complete variable domain (other parts from reference TRBV5-1 and TRBJ2-2): KAGVTQTPRYLIKTRGQQVTLSCSPISGHRSVSWYQQTPGQGLQFLFEYFSETQRNKGNFPGRFSGRQFSNSRSEMNVSTLELGDSALYLCASSLPLAGVGTNTGELFFGEGSRLTVL.